The next 31 T cell receptor beta chains were all read from a single sample in a study of OX40 agonist ivuxolimab in advanced cancers. TCRdb's copy holds only in-frame clones and misses some; the assay was immunoSEQ multiplex PCR. The repertoire includes 40,000 to 60,000 clones, approximately 91% of them detected once, and 6% to 8% sits in the top ten. Sequenced here: CD4+ or CD8+ T cells sorted from blood, sampled in a trial of the OX40 agonist ivuxolimab. These TCRs come from an adult with an advanced solid tumor such as melanoma, head and neck, liver or kidney cancer.

This chain connects TRBV2 to TRBJ2-5; D possibly corresponds to TRBD2 (5 bases). The CDR3 has 13 residues. The germline V gene has CDR1 SNHLY and CDR2 FYNNEI. Deletions cut 6 bases from V and 4 bases from J, with 12 bases between. CDR3 sequence reads: CASSASPRETQYF. CDR3 DNA: TGTGCCAGCAGCGCTAGCCCAAGAGAGACCCAGTACTTC.

This sequence joins TRBV5-8 and TRBJ1-3, with D uncertain. The CDR3 totals 15 residues. CDR1 is SGHTS, CDR2 YDEGEE, per germline. Trimming took off 0 bases at V and 4 bases at J, with 11 bases between the two ends. The CDR3 sequence: CASSLEVGRGNTIYF. The CDR3 coding sequence is TGTGCCAGCAGCTTGGAAGTCGGCAGGGGAAACACCATATATTTT. The full variable domain, its missing parts supplied by reference TRBV5-8 and TRBJ1-3, is EAGVTQSPTHLIKTRGQQATLRCSPISGHTSVYWYQQALGLGLQFLLWYDEGEERNRGNFPPRFSGRQFPNYSSELNVNALELEDSALYLCASSLEVGRGNTIYFGEGSWLTVV.

The chain uses TRBV28 and TRBJ2-5, with a tentative D call TRBD1 (6 bases). Germline CDR1 is MDHEN and CDR2 is SYDVKM. V lost 7 bases and J lost 5, with 20 bases in between. This CDR3 spans 15 amino acids. The CDR3 nucleotides read TGTGCCAGCAAGTTGGGGCAGGGGTATGGGGAGACCCAGTACTTC. It encodes CASKLGQGYGETQYF.

This clone occurred a few times. The CDR3 sequence is CASSITGTGNYGYTF. The CDR3 DNA follows: TGTGCCAGTAGTATAACCGGGACCGGTAACTATGGCTACACCTTC. The chain couples TRBV19 to TRBJ1-2; D is perhaps TRBD1 (5 bases). The length of the CDR3 is 15 residues. The V gene's germline CDR1 is LNHDA and CDR2 SQIVND (reference sequence). The germline V and J ends were trimmed by 2 bases and 1 base, with 11 bases remaining between them.

The V call is TRBV5-4, the J call TRBJ2-4; TRBD2 is a possible D gene (5 bases). This CDR3 has 15 amino acids. V was clipped by 4 bases and J by 9 bases, with 20 bases between them. Germline-derived CDR1 and CDR2 are SGHNT and YYREEE (reference sequence). The CDR3 loop reads CASSDVGLEGGIQYF. DNA of the CDR3: TGTGCCAGCAGCGACGTAGGACTCGAGGGCGGCATTCAGTACTTC.

This clone was detected only once. V and J are TRBV4-1 and TRBJ1-1, with D perhaps matching TRBD1 (5 bases). Germline V gene lookup returns CDR1 MGHRA and CDR2 YSYEKL. The CDR3 length is 15 residues. V gave up 1 base and J gave up 3 bases, with 12 bases separating them. CDR3 loop: CASSQVEQGYTEAFF. Written as DNA, the CDR3 is TGCGCCAGCAGCCAAGTCGAGCAGGGCTACACTGAAGCTTTCTTT.

This clone has only a few counts. The chain uses TRBV6-1 and TRBJ2-3, with D possibly called TRBD1 or TRBD2 (5 bases each). Deletions cut 7 bases from V and 4 bases from J, with 15 bases between. Germline lookup yields CDR1 MNHNS and CDR2 SASEGT. This CDR3 region has 14 residues. The CDR3 protein is CASTRGESADTQYF. CDR3 sequence (DNA): TGTGCCAGCACCCGAGGGGAGAGCGCAGATACGCAGTATTTT.

This sequence joins TRBV7-9 and TRBJ1-2, with 7 nucleotides matching TRBD1. The germline V gene encodes CDR1 SEHNR and CDR2 FQNEAQ (reference sequence). This CDR3 comprises 13 residues. After removal of 6 bases from V and 8 bases from J, the junction contained 9 bases not matched to a gene. CDR3 region: CASSSGTVNGYTF. The CDR3 region has the DNA TGTGCCAGCAGTTCCGGGACAGTAAACGGCTACACCTTC.

V usage is TRBV5-4 and J usage is TRBJ1-1, with 9 bases that match TRBD1. Unmatched junction bases numbered 10, after V lost 4 bases and J lost 6 bases. Germline V lookup: CDR1 SGHNT, CDR2 YYREEE (reference sequence). The CDR3 runs 15 residues. The chain's CDR3 is CASSLTGGDRAEAFF. The DNA of the CDR3 is TGTGCCAGCAGCCTAACAGGGGGCGATAGGGCTGAAGCTTTCTTT.

The V and J genes are TRBV13 and TRBJ2-5; TRBD1 is a possible D gene (7 bases). The CDR3 covers 15 residues. Per the germline V gene, CDR1 is PRHDT and CDR2 is FYEKMQ (reference sequence). The V gene lost 4 bases and the J gene lost 4 bases, with 16 bases spanning the gap. For the CDR3, the DNA is TGTGCCAGCAGCTCGCGACAGGGAGGTTCAGAGACCCAGTACTTC. As protein: CASSSRQGGSETQYF.

The chain joins TRBV6-1 to TRBJ2-7; 7 positions agree with TRBD2. This CDR3 is 15 amino acids long. The V and J ends lost 6 bases and 3 bases, in that order; junction bases with no gene match: 11. Germline V CDR1 and CDR2: MNHNS, SASEGT. DNA for the CDR3: TGTGCCAGCAGGGTTTATACGGGGGGAGACTACGAGCAGTACTTC. Its translation is CASRVYTGGDYEQYF.

The V call is TRBV4-1, the J call TRBJ2-3, with D maybe TRBD2 (6 bases). This CDR3 is 15 amino acids long. Germline V CDR1 and CDR2: MGHRA, YSYEKL. The ends were cut back, 0 bases at V and 4 bases at J, with 11 bases in the middle. The CDR3 is CASSQDPERADTQYF. For the CDR3, the DNA is TGCGCCAGCAGCCAAGATCCTGAGCGGGCAGATACGCAGTATTTT.

The chain recombines TRBV6-1 with TRBJ2-7, with a tentative D call TRBD1 (6 bases). This CDR3 has 13 amino acids. The germline CDR1 and CDR2 sequences are MNHNS and SASEGT. V shed 10 bases and J shed 0 bases, with 13 bases lying between them. Written as DNA, the CDR3 is TGTGCCACCCAGGGGACGAGCTCCTACGAGCAGTACGTC. Protein product: CATQGTSSYEQYV.

The gene calls are TRBV16 and TRBJ1-2, with TRBD1 as a possible D gene (6 bases). Germline CDR1 KGHSY, CDR2 FQNENV. Between the trimmed V and J ends, which lost 4 bases and 7 bases, there was a span of 13 bases. The CDR3 is made up of 13 amino acids. The CDR3 DNA sequence: TGTGCCAGCAGCCCCTCGGGGGCAAGTGGCTACACCTTC. It codes for CASSPSGASGYTF.

The rearrangement links TRBV6-1 to TRBJ2-7; D perhaps matches TRBD2 (6 bases). CDR3 length: 16 residues. Trimming removed 1 base from V and 3 bases from J, with 16 bases in between. Germline V gene sequence: CDR1 MNHNS, CDR2 SASEGT. The CDR3 bases are TGTGCCAGCAGTGAAGGGGGGGACCCCCAACTCTACGAGCAGTACGTC. It specifies CASSEGGDPQLYEQYV.

This sequence joins TRBV25-1 and TRBJ2-1, with D perhaps TRBD2 (5 bases). Between the trimmed V and J ends, which lost 8 bases and 8 bases, there was a span of 16 bases. Germline CDR1 and CDR2: MGHDK and SYGVNS. The length of the CDR3 is 13 residues. The CDR3 protein is CASQIGMGDEQFF. In DNA, the CDR3 is TGTGCCAGCCAAATAGGTATGGGAGATGAGCAGTTCTTC.

The chain joins TRBV19 to TRBJ2-3, with D possibly being TRBD2 (6 bases). V lost 1 base and J 0 bases, leaving 11 bases between the germline ends. This CDR3 contains 16 residues. Germline CDR1 LNHDA, CDR2 SQIVND (reference sequence). The CDR3 DNA reads as TGTGCCAGTAGTATAGGTGCGGGGTCTAGCACAGATACGCAGTATTTT. Amino acids: CASSIGAGSSTDTQYF.

The rearrangement joins TRBV5-6 to TRBJ2-2; perhaps TRBD1 as D (6 bases). Trimming took off 0 bases at V and 6 bases at J, with 9 bases between the two ends. The CDR3 runs 14 residues. Germline lookup yields CDR1 SGHDT and CDR2 YYEEEE. This chain's CDR3 is CASSLGQAAGELFF. CDR3 nucleotides: TGTGCCAGCAGCTTGGGACAGGCCGCCGGGGAGCTGTTTTTT.

V usage is TRBV27 and J usage is TRBJ1-1, with D possibly matching TRBD1 (6 bases). V was cut by 10 bases and J by 8 bases, with 20 bases left in between. Germline V CDR1 and CDR2: MNHEY, SMNVEV (reference sequence). The CDR3 length is 13 residues. The CDR3 DNA follows: TGTGCCACCTCCCCGGGGACAAACAGAGAAGCTTTCTTT. It specifies CATSPGTNREAFF.

The rearrangement uses TRBV5-6 and TRBJ1-1, with D perhaps TRBD1 (5 bases). V was pared by 7 bases and J by 5 bases, with 15 bases between. The germline V gene encodes CDR1 SGHDT and CDR2 YYEEEE. CDR3 length: 13 residues. CDR3 region: CASLSLGGTEAFF. In nucleotides, the CDR3 is TGTGCCAGCCTATCTTTGGGGGGAACTGAAGCTTTCTTT.

The V gene is TRBV5-6, the J gene TRBJ2-7; D is undetermined. From germline, CDR1 is SGHDT and CDR2 YYEEEE. The CDR3 length is 11 residues. With 5 bases removed from V and 5 bases from J, the gap between germline ends came to 8 bases. CDR3 DNA sequence: TGTGCCAGCAGACGTAACCACGAGCAGTACTTC. It specifies CASRRNHEQYF.

This clone was observed once. This rearrangement joins TRBV19 to TRBJ2-1, with 8 bases matching TRBD2. The germline gives CDR1 LNHDA, CDR2 SQIVND (reference sequence). This CDR3 is built from 17 residues. The J segment lost 4 bases and the V segment lost 3 bases, leaving 11 bases of the junction unmatched. CDR3 residues: CASSIGGSGGFYNEQFF. The CDR3 region has the DNA TGTGCCAGTAGTATCGGTGGGAGCGGGGGATTTTACAATGAGCAGTTCTTC.

This sequence joins TRBV7-9 and TRBJ2-1, with 9 bases matching TRBD2. CDR1 SEHNR and CDR2 FQNEAQ come from the germline V gene (reference sequence). Trimming cost V 4 bases and J 8 bases; bases outside gene matches: 9. The CDR3 covers 15 residues. CDR3 sequence: CASSSYSGGRDEQFF. The CDR3 nucleotides are TGTGCCAGCAGCTCCTATAGCGGGGGTAGGGATGAGCAGTTCTTC. Full variable domain (remainder filled in from reference TRBV7-9 and TRBJ2-1): DTGVSQNPRHKITKRGQNVTFRCDPISEHNRLYWYRQTLGQGPEFLTYFQNEAQLEKSRLLSDRFSAERPKGSFSTLEIQRTEQGDSAMYLCASSSYSGGRDEQFFGPGTRLTVL.

CDR3: CASSLGQGAFNGYTF. CDR3 nucleotides: TGCGCCAGCAGCTTGGGACAGGGGGCGTTTAATGGCTACACCTTC. The J gene is TRBJ1-2, the V gene TRBV5-1; 10 nucleotides line up with TRBD1. The length of the CDR3 is 15 residues. Per germline, CDR1 SGHRS and CDR2 YFSETQ. Trimming at V came to 0 bases and at J to 6 bases, leaving 5 bases not matched to a gene.

This sequence joins TRBV10-2 and TRBJ2-7, with a weak D call TRBD1 (6 bases). The CDR3 covers 14 residues. Germline CDR1 is WSHSY and CDR2 is SAAADI. V was pared by 9 bases and J by 1 base, with 16 bases between. For the CDR3, the DNA is TGCGCCAGTGCCGCCGGGACAAATTCCTACGAGCAGTACTTC. Translation gives CASAAGTNSYEQYF.

The genes are TRBV19 and TRBJ2-1; 13 bases line up with TRBD2. The CDR3 loop spans 15 amino acids. Trimming removed 5 bases from V and 4 bases from J; junction bases left unmatched: 2. Germline V gene lookup returns CDR1 LNHDA and CDR2 SQIVND (reference sequence). This CDR3 is CASSLTSGGYNEQFF. The CDR3, as DNA: TGTGCCAGTAGTTTGACTAGCGGGGGGTACAATGAGCAGTTCTTC.

The rearrangement joins TRBV27 to TRBJ1-2, with TRBD1 matching over 7 bases. The CDR3 contains 13 residues. Germline CDR1 reads MNHEY; CDR2 reads SMNVEV (reference sequence). V lost 10 bases and J lost 8; bases outside the gene matches: 13. CDR3 protein: CATSKGGGQGYTF. In nucleotides, the CDR3 is TGTGCCACCTCAAAAGGAGGGGGCCAGGGCTACACCTTC.

The chain has TRBV6-5 and TRBJ2-7; tentatively, D is TRBD1 (6 bases). Trimming removed 4 bases at V and 5 bases at J, with 15 bases between. The CDR3 has 14 residues. Per the germline V gene, CDR1 is MNHEY and CDR2 is SVGAGI. CDR3 loop: CASSSDRSPNEQYV. In DNA form, the CDR3 reads TGTGCCAGCAGTTCCGACAGGAGTCCAAACGAGCAGTACGTC.

V is TRBV2 and J is TRBJ2-3; no reliable D call. In germline, CDR1 is SNHLY, CDR2 FYNNEI. Trimming removed 8 bases from V and 2 bases from J, with 11 bases in between. This CDR3 is 13 amino acids long. The CDR3, as DNA: TGTGCCAGCGGGTTATCCCCCACAGATACGCAGTATTTT. Protein sequence: CASGLSPTDTQYF.

The V gene is TRBV28, the J gene TRBJ1-2; D uncertain. V was trimmed by 5 bases and J by 8 bases, leaving 9 bases between them. The germline V gene encodes CDR1 MDHEN and CDR2 SYDVKM. This CDR3 contains 11 residues. The CDR3 DNA reads as TGTGCCAGCAGTCCCGCAGAGGGCTACACCTTC. The encoded protein is CASSPAEGYTF.

The V gene is TRBV28, the J gene TRBJ1-1, with D possibly TRBD1 on 6 matching bases. The V end lost 4 bases, the J end lost 1 base, and 28 bases lay between the germline ends. Germline V gene data show CDR1 as MDHEN and CDR2 as SYDVKM. The CDR3 covers 20 residues. The CDR3 bases are TGTGCCAGCAGTTCCCCCACCACCCCGGGACAATGGGGGAGGAACACTGAAGCTTTCTTT. It specifies CASSSPTTPGQWGRNTEAFF.